These T cell receptor beta chains were read from a single sample in a study of vaccination and CD4 T cells after COVID-19. These receptors are not linked to any known antigen. MiXCR was run by TCRdb on the PCR reads, yielding one entry per CDR3 protein. The table records under 3,500 distinct CDR3 sequences, 24% of them present only once. The material was CD4+ T cells from blood, cultured in vitro, obtained after SARS-CoV-2 vaccination. These receptors came from a human donor who had recovered from COVID-19. The CDR3 runs from the conserved cysteine through the conserved F or W. The order of the fields is D gene, J gene, V gene, clone size, CDR3 DNA, CDR3 protein. The D gene is left open where the match is weak. Clone size is not always given. Where it is, it says once, few, many or a class for expanded clones.

D gene: TRBD1
J gene: TRBJ2-7
V gene: TRBV18
clone size: few
CDR3 DNA: TGTGCCAGCTCACCTCCGAGTAAGGACAGGGGCGAGCAGTACTTC
CDR3 protein: CASSPPSKDRGEQYF

D gene: -
J gene: TRBJ2-3
V gene: TRBV7-2
clone size: medium-sized
CDR3 DNA: TGTGCCAGCAGCTCCCCCATGTCCCCCAGCACAGATACGCAGTATTTT
CDR3 protein: CASSSPMSPSTDTQYF

D gene: -
J gene: TRBJ1-2
V gene: TRBV28
clone size: -
CDR3 DNA: TGTGCCAGCAATACGGGAGGGAGGGGGGTCCTCGGCTACACCTTC
CDR3 protein: CASNTGGRGVLGYTF

D gene: -
J gene: TRBJ1-2
V gene: TRBV24-1
clone size: few
CDR3 DNA: TGTGCCACCAGTGCAGGATTCCTTAACTATGGCTACACCTTC
CDR3 protein: CATSAGFLNYGYTF

D gene: -
J gene: TRBJ1-2
V gene: TRBV20-1
clone size: medium-sized
CDR3 DNA: TGCAGTGCTAGAGCATCTTGGGAGGGCTACACCTTC
CDR3 protein: CSARASWEGYTF

D gene: -
J gene: TRBJ2-5
V gene: TRBV20-1
clone size: medium-sized
CDR3 DNA: TGCAGTGCTAGCCAGGGAGGTCAAGAGACCCAGTACTTC
CDR3 protein: CSASQGGQETQYF

D gene: -
J gene: TRBJ1-2
V gene: TRBV7-9
clone size: -
CDR3 DNA: TGTGCCAGCAGCAAGACTGGGCCGGCTAACTATGGCTACACCTTC
CDR3 protein: CASSKTGPANYGYTF

D gene: -
J gene: TRBJ1-1
V gene: TRBV11-1
clone size: -
CDR3 DNA: TGTGCCAGCAGCTTAGGCCTGCTAATGAACACTGAAGCTTTCTTT
CDR3 protein: CASSLGLLMNTEAFF

D gene: TRBD1
J gene: TRBJ1-2
V gene: TRBV28
clone size: -
CDR3 DNA: TGTGCCAGCAGTCCGGGGGGGGACAGGGGGACCTCCCGGTACACCTTC
CDR3 protein: CASSPGGDRGTSRYTF

D gene: -
J gene: TRBJ2-7
V gene: TRBV20-1
clone size: medium-sized
CDR3 DNA: TGCAGTGCTAGAAATTACAGGATCCCCTACGGGGAGCAGTACTTC
CDR3 protein: CSARNYRIPYGEQYF

D gene: -
J gene: TRBJ1-1
V gene: TRBV28
clone size: -
CDR3 DNA: TGTGCCAGCAGTTCCAAGGGCTGGCGGGGACGGACTTTAGGGGCTTTCTTT
CDR3 protein: CASSSKGWRGRTLGAFF